This record covers a single T cell receptor (beta chain). The antigen is unknown. The sample belongs to a study of a mutant IDH1 vaccine in newly diagnosed glioma. In the study overall: Vaccination followed radiotherapy alone by 4-6 weeks, or accompanied temozolomide cycles.

Germline values: CDR1 LNHDA, CDR2 SQIVND (reference sequence). V was pared by 5 bases and J by 0 bases, with 11 bases between. This CDR3 has 15 residues. The method was immunoSEQ multiplex PCR; TCRdb's version includes in-frame clones alone and lacks a portion of them. The sample contains tens of thousands of clones, about three quarters of which appear only once. This sample's time point: week 11, during vaccination. The content of each vaccine dose was 300 ug of mutant IDH1 20-mer peptide, and topical imiquimod accompanied it. Here the sequenced sample was peripheral blood mononuclear cells (PBMCs), taken from a glioma patient whose treatment included an IDH1 peptide vaccine. The origin of this receptor is a young man with glioma. Some clones in this sample may be carry-over from other donors' samples. This chain links TRBV19 with TRBJ1-5; a weak D match, TRBD1 (5 bases). The CDR3 here is CASSRQGTSNQPQHF. Written as DNA, the CDR3 is TGTGCCAGTAGTCGGCAGGGTACTAGCAATCAGCCCCAGCATTTT.